Following are 30 T cell receptor beta chains from one sample sequenced in a study of blood T cell repertoires in COVID-19. Profiled with immunoSEQ multiplex PCR; TCRdb holds only in-frame clones, not every one. The sample includes about 180,000 clones, 80% to 90% of them seen just once. The specimen was peripheral blood. These receptors were obtained from a man in his fifties or sixties with active or convalescent COVID-19.

The rearrangement joins TRBV12-2 to TRBJ1-2; whether TRBD1, the table's D call, matches the DNA was not checked. TRBV12-2 is a pseudogene segment. The CDR3 length is 18 residues. The CDR3: CASRLRRDRESGVYGYTF. The CDR3 region has the DNA TGTGCAAGTCGCTTACGCCGGGACAGGGAATCGGGAGTCTATGGCTACACCTTC.

This clone came up once. This chain joins TRBV6-1 and TRBJ1-4; tentatively, D is TRBD1 (5 bases). The length of the CDR3 is 16 residues. Germline lookup yields CDR1 MNHNS and CDR2 SASEGT. Deletions cut 3 bases from V and 6 bases from J, with 17 bases between. The CDR3 reads CASSDAGQWVDEKLFF. CDR3 sequence (DNA): TGTGCCAGCAGTGACGCGGGGCAATGGGTTGATGAAAAACTGTTTTTT.

This clone was observed a few times. V usage is TRBV4-2 and J usage is TRBJ1-1; 8 nucleotides align to TRBD1. V lost 4 bases, J lost 5 bases, and 6 bases stayed unmatched. The CDR3 covers 14 residues. Germline V gene lookup returns CDR1 LGHNA and CDR2 YNFKEQ. CDR3 residues: CASSPDRGGTEAFF. The CDR3 DNA sequence: TGTGCCAGCAGCCCCGACAGGGGAGGGACTGAAGCTTTCTTT.

The chain links TRBV6-1 to TRBJ2-1, with TRBD2 matching over 9 bases. CDR1 is MNHNS and CDR2 is SASEGT in the germline V gene. The CDR3 has 16 residues. V dropped 2 bases and J dropped 7; count of bases not matched to a gene: 9. CDR3 in amino acids: CASSEWGSGRYNEQFF. CDR3 coding DNA: TGTGCCAGCAGTGAATGGGGCAGCGGGAGGTATAATGAGCAGTTCTTC.

The chain recombines TRBV7-9 with TRBJ2-1; TRBD2 is a possible D gene (6 bases). Germline CDR1 is SEHNR and CDR2 is FQNEAQ (reference sequence). Trimming removed 4 bases from V and 6 bases from J, with 10 bases in between. This CDR3 is 13 amino acids long. The CDR3 spells CASSSPLANEQFF. In DNA, the CDR3 is TGTGCCAGCAGCTCCCCACTAGCCAATGAGCAGTTCTTC.

V usage is TRBV27 and J usage is TRBJ1-6; D not resolved. CDR3 size: 13 residues. V shed 0 bases and J shed 7 bases, with 4 bases lying between them. The V gene's germline CDR1 is MNHEY and CDR2 SMNVEV (reference sequence). The CDR3 loop is CASSLSGNSPLHF. DNA for the CDR3: TGTGCCAGCAGTTTATCGGGCAATTCACCCCTCCACTTT.

This rearrangement joins TRBV19 to TRBJ1-5, with D uncertain. Germline V gene lookup returns CDR1 LNHDA and CDR2 SQIVND (reference sequence). This CDR3 has 13 residues. Trimming stripped 3 bases from V and 3 bases from J, with 6 bases between. The CDR3 loop is CASSMAVNQPQHF. In DNA, the CDR3 is TGTGCCAGTAGTATGGCAGTCAATCAGCCCCAGCATTTT. Supplemented by reference TRBV19 and TRBJ1-5, the full variable domain reads DGGITQSPKYLFRKEGQNVTLSCEQNLNHDAMYWYRQDPGQGLRLIYYSQIVNDFQKGDIAEGYSVSREKKESFPLTVTSAQKNPTAFYLCASSMAVNQPQHFGDGTRLSIL.

CDR3 sequence: CASSYLADGTLKLEQFF. The CDR3 DNA is TGTGCCAGCAGTTATCTGGCAGACGGGACACTAAAGTTAGAGCAGTTCTTC. The chain combines TRBV6-2 or TRBV6-3 with TRBJ2-1; D might be TRBD1 (6 bases). CDR1 is MNHEY, CDR2 SVGEGT, per germline. V was trimmed by 3 bases and J by 10 bases, leaving 25 bases between them. The CDR3 loop spans 17 amino acids.

The chain employs TRBV10-1 and TRBJ1-1, with D possibly TRBD1 on 6 matching bases. Deletions cut 8 bases from V and 3 bases from J, with 28 bases between. The CDR3 sequence is 18 residues long. Germline values: CDR1 WNHNN, CDR2 SYGVQD (reference sequence). The CDR3 bases are TGCGCCAGCCCCTTCACCCTTCTCCGGGGGGCGAGACACACTGAAGCTTTCTTT. Amino acids: CASPFTLLRGARHTEAFF.

J is TRBJ2-5 and V is TRBV30; 10 nucleotides align to TRBD2. Germline V lookup: CDR1 GTSNPN, CDR2 SVGIG (reference sequence). J was trimmed by 2 bases and V by 2 bases; bases with no gene match: 2. This CDR3 has 14 amino acids. CDR3 in amino acids: CAWSPTSGQETQYF. CDR3 sequence (DNA): TGTGCCTGGAGTCCGACTAGCGGGCAAGAGACCCAGTACTTC.

This chain uses TRBV28 with TRBJ2-3; 8 bases line up with TRBD1. Germline V CDR1 and CDR2: MDHEN, SYDVKM. The CDR3 has 13 amino acids. With V trimmed by 10 bases and J by 2 bases, 5 bases remained unmatched. The CDR3 bases are TGTGCCAACCGGGACAGGTCCACAGATACGCAGTATTTT. Its protein product is CANRDRSTDTQYF.

The chain joins TRBV7-9 to TRBJ1-2; no firm D call. V lost 0 bases to trimming and J lost 7 bases, with 15 bases between them. The CDR3 runs 15 residues. CDR1 is SEHNR and CDR2 is FQNEAQ in the germline V gene (reference sequence). CDR3: CASSLAGSGSFGYTF. DNA of the CDR3: TGTGCCAGCAGCTTAGCCGGCAGCGGGAGCTTTGGCTACACCTTC. Supplemented by reference TRBV7-9 and TRBJ1-2, the full variable domain reads DTGVSQNPRHKITKRGQNVTFRCDPISEHNRLYWYRQTLGQGPEFLTYFQNEAQLEKSRLLSDRFSAERPKGSFSTLEIQRTEQGDSAMYLCASSLAGSGSFGYTFGSGTRLTVV.

This clone was seen a single time. J is TRBJ2-1 and V is TRBV4-1; 9 bases map to TRBD2. Germline V gene data show CDR1 as MGHRA and CDR2 as YSYEKL. This CDR3 region has 15 residues. With 3 bases clipped from V and 4 bases from J, the junction kept 4 bases outside the gene matches. CDR3 in amino acids: CASSQASGVYNEQFF. The CDR3 DNA reads as TGCGCCAGCAGCCAGGCTAGCGGGGTATACAATGAGCAGTTCTTC.

V gene TRBV4-2 combines with J gene TRBJ2-7; D not resolved. The germline CDR1 and CDR2 sequences are LGHNA and YNFKEQ. This CDR3 is 14 amino acids long. V shed 0 bases and J shed 2 bases, with 8 bases lying between them. CDR3 nucleotides: TGTGCCAGCAGCCAAGAGAGGCTGGCCTACGAGCAGTACTTC. This codes for CASSQERLAYEQYF.

The chain is built from TRBV4-1 and TRBJ2-3; 7 positions match TRBD1. Germline lookup yields CDR1 MGHRA and CDR2 YSYEKL. With 0 bases clipped from V and 0 bases from J, the junction kept 6 bases outside the gene matches. The CDR3 contains 17 residues. CDR3 sequence: CASSQEETGTSTDTQYF. CDR3 in DNA: TGCGCCAGCAGCCAAGAAGAGACAGGGACCAGCACAGATACGCAGTATTTT.

The V call is TRBV7-3, the J call TRBJ2-3; tentative D call: TRBD2 (6 bases). This CDR3 is 14 amino acids long. Germline CDR1 SGHTA, CDR2 FQGTGA. V lost 5 bases and J lost 4, with 13 bases in between. DNA of the CDR3: TGTGCCAGCAGCCCTGCGGGACTCCCAGATACGCAGTATTTT. Encoded protein: CASSPAGLPDTQYF.

This clone appeared a single time. V gene TRBV7-2 combines with J gene TRBJ1-2; 8 bases are a match to TRBD1. The CDR3 runs to 14 residues. Trimming at V came to 0 bases and at J to 5 bases, leaving 2 bases not matched to a gene. Per the germline V gene, CDR1 is SGHTA and CDR2 is FQGNSA. The CDR3 sequence is CASSLAQGGYGYTF. CDR3 sequence (DNA): TGTGCCAGCAGCTTAGCACAGGGGGGGTATGGCTACACCTTC.

The chain couples TRBV9 to TRBJ2-5, with D possibly being TRBD2 (6 bases). This CDR3 has 14 amino acids. V was trimmed by 4 bases and J by 3 bases, leaving 13 bases between them. Germline V gene data show CDR1 as SGDLS and CDR2 as YYNGEE. The CDR3 spells CASSLGTYKETQYF. CDR3 nucleotides: TGTGCCAGCAGCCTCGGGACTTATAAAGAGACCCAGTACTTC.

The V gene is TRBV7-6, the J gene TRBJ2-3, with D tentatively TRBD1 (5 bases). The V gene lost 5 bases and the J gene lost 4 bases, with 10 bases spanning the gap. The germline gives CDR1 SGHVS, CDR2 FNYEAQ. The CDR3 length is 13 residues. The CDR3 DNA sequence: TGTGCCAGCAGCCAAGGGGCAGCAGATACGCAGTATTTT. This translates into CASSQGAADTQYF.

This clone was found once. The chain uses TRBV6-5 and TRBJ2-7, with 14 bases aligning to TRBD2. The CDR3 covers 15 residues. After removal of 5 bases from V and 2 bases from J, the junction contained 2 bases not matched to a gene. Germline CDR1 MNHEY, CDR2 SVGAGI. CDR3 sequence (DNA): TGTGCCAGCAGTAGACTAGCGGGAGGGCCCTACGAGCAGTACTTC. The encoded protein is CASSRLAGGPYEQYF.

This chain connects TRBV24-1 to TRBJ1-5, with D possibly matching TRBD1 (5 bases). Trimming stripped 5 bases from V and 2 bases from J, with 9 bases between. The CDR3 extends over 14 amino acids. Germline V gene sequence: CDR1 KGHDR, CDR2 SFDVKD. CDR3 bases: TGTGCCACCAGTGCGGGGGGAGGCAATCAGCCCCAGCATTTT. Translation gives CATSAGGGNQPQHF.

The rearrangement uses TRBV19 and TRBJ1-1; 9 nucleotides match TRBD1. Germline V gene lookup returns CDR1 LNHDA and CDR2 SQIVND (reference sequence). V lost 6 bases and J lost 5; bases outside the gene matches: 10. This CDR3 comprises 15 residues. Written as DNA, the CDR3 is TGTGCCAGTAGCGAGGGGGACAGGGCGGTGACTGAAGCTTTCTTT. Encoded protein: CASSEGDRAVTEAFF.

This chain uses TRBV5-1 with TRBJ2-1, with 13 bases matching TRBD2. From germline, CDR1 is SGHRS and CDR2 YFSETQ. Trimming at V came to 2 bases and at J to 7 bases, leaving 3 bases not matched to a gene. This CDR3 contains 15 residues. In DNA form, the CDR3 reads TGCGCCAGCAGCTTAGGACTAGCGGGGGATAATGAGCAGTTCTTC. This sequence encodes CASSLGLAGDNEQFF.

The rearrangement links TRBV7-2 to TRBJ2-7, with D perhaps TRBD1 (5 bases). The V end lost 5 bases, the J end lost 1 base, and 15 bases lay between the germline ends. Germline CDR1 and CDR2: SGHTA and FQGNSA. CDR3 length equals 15 residues. Here the CDR3 DNA reads TGTGCCAGCAGCCGTGACAGAGAGACTTCCTACGAGCAGTACTTC. Amino acids: CASSRDRETSYEQYF.

This clone was recorded a few times. The chain is built from TRBV5-4 and TRBJ2-7, with D unclear. This CDR3 comprises 14 residues. Germline V CDR1 and CDR2: SGHNT, YYREEE (reference sequence). V was cut by 2 bases and J by 5 bases, with 14 bases left in between. CDR3 nucleotides: TGTGCCAGCAGCTTTGTGGCAGGTATCGACGAGCAGTACTTC. Encoded protein: CASSFVAGIDEQYF.

The chain carries TRBV18 and TRBJ1-1; weak D call: TRBD1 (5 bases). Germline CDR1 reads KGHSH; CDR2 reads LQKENI. This CDR3 has 14 residues. Trimming shortened V by 1 base and J by 10 bases, and 16 bases separated the two germline ends. Here the CDR3 reads CASSPQGGVDGAFF. The CDR3, as DNA: TGTGCCAGCTCACCACAGGGAGGGGTCGACGGAGCTTTCTTT. Together with reference TRBV18 and TRBJ1-1, the CDR3 gives the full variable domain: NAGVMQNPRHLVRRRGQEARLRCSPMKGHSHVYWYRQLPEEGLKFMVYLQKENIIDESGMPKERFSAEFPKEGPSILRIQQVVRGDSAAYFCASSPQGGVDGAFFGQGTRLTVV.

The gene calls are TRBV5-1 and TRBJ2-2; no definite D call. Trimming took 0 bases from V and 4 from J, leaving 13 bases between them. CDR1 and CDR2 from the germline V gene are SGHRS and YFSETQ. This CDR3 comprises 16 residues. For the CDR3, the DNA is TGCGCCAGCAGCTTGGACCCGAGGCGGAGCACCGGGGAGCTGTTTTTT. Translation gives CASSLDPRRSTGELFF.

In DNA, the CDR3 is TGTGCCATCCCGGACAGTCCGGGCAATGAGCAGTTCTTC. Amino acids: CAIPDSPGNEQFF. The chain uses TRBV28 and TRBJ2-1; a possible D gene is TRBD1 (6 bases). Trimming left V 10 bases short and J 6 bases short, with 16 bases between. The CDR3 contains 13 residues. From germline, CDR1 is MDHEN and CDR2 SYDVKM.

The chain combines TRBV7-3 with TRBJ2-1; 9 nucleotides agree with TRBD2. Per germline, CDR1 SGHTA and CDR2 FQGTGA. J was trimmed by 4 bases and V by 0 bases; bases with no gene match: 4. The CDR3 extends over 16 amino acids. Here the CDR3 reads CASSLTQGLAYNEQFF. Here the CDR3 DNA reads TGTGCCAGCAGCTTAACACAGGGACTAGCTTACAATGAGCAGTTCTTC.

This sequence joins TRBV5-1 and TRBJ2-1; the D gene is possibly TRBD2 (7 bases). The CDR3 consists of 15 residues. The ends were cut back, 4 bases at V and 7 bases at J, with 18 bases in the middle. CDR1 is SGHRS and CDR2 is YFSETQ in the germline V gene. The CDR3: CASSSAGERGNEQFF. CDR3 nucleotide sequence: TGCGCCAGCAGCAGCGCGGGAGAGAGGGGGAATGAGCAGTTCTTC.